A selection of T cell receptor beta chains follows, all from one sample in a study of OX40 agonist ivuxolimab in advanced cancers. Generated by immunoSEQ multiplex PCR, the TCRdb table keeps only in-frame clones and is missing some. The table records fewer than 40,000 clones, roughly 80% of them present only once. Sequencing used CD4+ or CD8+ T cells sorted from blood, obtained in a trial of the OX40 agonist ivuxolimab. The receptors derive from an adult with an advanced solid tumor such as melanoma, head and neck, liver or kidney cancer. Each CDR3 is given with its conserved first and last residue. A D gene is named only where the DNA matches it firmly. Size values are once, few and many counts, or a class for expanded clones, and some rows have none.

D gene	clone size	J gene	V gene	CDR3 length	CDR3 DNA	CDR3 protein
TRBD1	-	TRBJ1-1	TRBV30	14	TGTGCCTGGAGTCTTTCGGGACAGGGCACTGAAGCTTTCTTT	CAWSLSGQGTEAFF
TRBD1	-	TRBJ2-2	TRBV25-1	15	TGTGCCAGCAGTGCTACAGGGGGTTTTACCGGGGAGCTGTTTTTT	CASSATGGFTGELFF
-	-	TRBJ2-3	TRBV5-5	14	TGTGCCAGCAGTAGGTACAGGGACACAGATACGCAGTATTTT	CASSRYRDTDTQYF
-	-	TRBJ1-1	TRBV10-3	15	TGTGCCATCAGTGCAATGGGGGCTGGGAGCACTGAAGCTTTCTTT	CAISAMGAGSTEAFF
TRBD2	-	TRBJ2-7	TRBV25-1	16	TGTGCCAGCAGCGCCCCACTAGCGGGGAACCCCTACGAGCAGTACTTC	CASSAPLAGNPYEQYF
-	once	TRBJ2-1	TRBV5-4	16	TGTGCCAGCAGCTTGGTAGGGCCCATAAACGGCGATGAGCAGTTCTTC	CASSLVGPINGDEQFF
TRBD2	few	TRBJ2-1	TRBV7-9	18	TGTGCCAGCAGCTTACCCCCTCGGTTAGCGGGAGGGGCCAATGAGCAGTTCTTC	CASSLPPRLAGGANEQFF
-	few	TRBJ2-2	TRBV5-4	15	TGTGCCAGCAGCCCCGGTCAGGGGAGTATCGGGGAGCTGTTTTTT	CASSPGQGSIGELFF
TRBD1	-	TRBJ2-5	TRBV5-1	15	TGCGCCAGCAGCTTGGTAACAGGGGCCAAAGAGACCCAGTACTTC	CASSLVTGAKETQYF
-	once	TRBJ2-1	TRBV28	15	TGTGCCAGCAGCCTCTCGGCGGGTTCCCACAATGAGCAGTTCTTC	CASSLSAGSHNEQFF
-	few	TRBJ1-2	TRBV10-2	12	TGCGCCAGCAGTGAACAGGGACTCGGCTACACCTTC	CASSEQGLGYTF
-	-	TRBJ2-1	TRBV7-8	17	TGTGCCAGCAGCTTAGAGAGGGACCTAATTAAGAACAATGAGCAGTTCTTC	CASSLERDLIKNNEQFF
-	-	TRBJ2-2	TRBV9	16	TGTGCCAGCAGCGTAGAGGCAGCATCGAACACCGGGGAGCTGTTTTTT	CASSVEAASNTGELFF
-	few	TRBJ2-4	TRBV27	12	TGTGCCAGTGGAGGGGCCAAAAACATTCAGTACTTC	CASGGAKNIQYF
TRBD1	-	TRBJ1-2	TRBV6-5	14	TGTGCCAGCAGATCCTTTGCACAGGGGACCCGCTACACCTTC	CASRSFAQGTRYTF
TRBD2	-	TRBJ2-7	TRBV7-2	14	TGTGCCAGCAGCTTGGGACTAGTGACCTACGAGCAGTACTTC	CASSLGLVTYEQYF
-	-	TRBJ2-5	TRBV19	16	TGTGCCAGTAGTATGGGGCGGTTTTTAAACCAAGAGACCCAGTACTTC	CASSMGRFLNQETQYF
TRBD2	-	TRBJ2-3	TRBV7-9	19	TGTGCCAGCAGCTCGACTGGACTAGCGGGAGTCCTCGAGGAAGATACGCAGTATTTT	CASSSTGLAGVLEEDTQYF
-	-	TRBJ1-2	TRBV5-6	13	TGTGCCAGCAGCCCGCTGGCTAACTATGGCTACACCTTC	CASSPLANYGYTF
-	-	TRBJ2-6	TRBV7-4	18	TGTGCCAGCAGCGATCAGTCCAGCTCACAAAGTCGGGCCAACGTCCTGACTTTC	CASSDQSSSQSRANVLTF
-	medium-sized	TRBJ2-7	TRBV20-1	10	TGCAGTGCTGCAACCTACGAGCAGTACTTC	CSAATYEQYF
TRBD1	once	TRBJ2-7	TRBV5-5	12	TGTGCCAGCAGCCCGCAGGGGGCAAGGCAGTACTTC	CASSPQGARQYF
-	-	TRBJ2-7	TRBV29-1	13	TGCAGCGTTGGTAAGAACAACCCCTACGAGCAGTACTTC	CSVGKNNPYEQYF
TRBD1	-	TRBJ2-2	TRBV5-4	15	TGTGCCAGCAGCTTGGAAACAGGGGGACCCGGGGAGCTGTTTTTT	CASSLETGGPGELFF
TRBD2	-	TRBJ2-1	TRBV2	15	TGTGCCAGCAGTATTCGGGAGGGCCCTTACAATGAGCAGTTCTTC	CASSIREGPYNEQFF
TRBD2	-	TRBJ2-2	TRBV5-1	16	TGCGCCAGCAGCTTGGTTAGCGGGACGAACACCGGGGAGCTGTTTTTT	CASSLVSGTNTGELFF
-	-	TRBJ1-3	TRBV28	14	TGTGCCAGCAGTTTCGGAGGGGCTGGAAACACCATATATTTT	CASSFGGAGNTIYF
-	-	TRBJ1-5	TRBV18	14	TGTGCCAGCTCACCTGACGGTCCCAATCAGCCCCAGCATTTT	CASSPDGPNQPQHF
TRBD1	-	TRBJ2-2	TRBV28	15	TGTGCCAGCAGTTCCGGGGACAGGGTGGCCGGGGAGCTGTTTTTT	CASSSGDRVAGELFF